The 27 T cell receptor beta chains below were found in one sample sequenced in a study of shared clonotypes between healthy human individuals. Assay: immunoSEQ multiplex PCR; the TCRdb copy retains only in-frame clones and omits some. The sample lists approximately 470,000 clones, 78% seen once, with about 11% in the top ten. Sequencing was performed on PBMCs. The receptors derive from a middle-aged woman in good health. Some clones in this sample may be carry-over from other donors' samples.

This chain connects TRBV10-3 to TRBJ2-3, with 14 nucleotides matching TRBD2. CDR3 length: 17 amino acids. The germline gives CDR1 ENHRY, CDR2 SYGVKD. Trimming cost V 5 bases and J 5 bases; bases outside gene matches: 9. This chain's CDR3 is CAISSGTSGSGQDTQYF. The CDR3 bases are TGTGCCATCAGTTCGGGGACTAGCGGGAGTGGGCAAGATACGCAGTATTTT.

The chain joins TRBV6-1 to TRBJ1-1; TRBD1 aligns across 8 bases. The CDR3 is made up of 16 amino acids. With 0 bases clipped from V and 1 base from J, the junction kept 4 bases outside the gene matches. From germline, CDR1 is MNHNS and CDR2 SASEGT. The CDR3 DNA follows: TGTGCCAGCAGTGAAGCCTTCAGGGGGCGGAACACTGAAGCTTTCTTT. It translates to CASSEAFRGRNTEAFF.

The chain has TRBV11-2 and TRBJ2-2; D is unclear. Trimming cost V 1 base and J 7 bases, with 1 base left between them. Germline lookup yields CDR1 SGHAT and CDR2 FQNNGV. This CDR3 region has 11 residues. This CDR3 reads CASSLVGELFF. The CDR3 region has the DNA TGTGCCAGCAGCTTAGTCGGGGAGCTGTTTTTT.

The V gene is TRBV6-5, the J gene TRBJ1-4; D uncertain. Trimming left V 8 bases short and J 4 bases short, with 8 bases between. Germline V gene data show CDR1 as MNHEY and CDR2 as SVGAGI. The CDR3 is 12 amino acids. CDR3 region: CASGSGNEKLFF. The CDR3 nucleotides read TGTGCCAGCGGCTCGGGTAATGAAAAACTGTTTTTT.

The chain combines TRBV9 with TRBJ2-1; D might be TRBD1 (5 bases). Trimming shortened V by 0 bases and J by 1 base, and 11 bases separated the two germline ends. Germline V gives CDR1 SGDLS, CDR2 YYNGEE. The CDR3 runs to 16 residues. DNA for the CDR3: TGTGCCAGCAGCGTAGTTGGCAGGGCGTCCTACAATGAGCAGTTCTTC. Translated, it gives CASSVVGRASYNEQFF.

J is TRBJ1-5 and V is TRBV6-1; perhaps TRBD1 as D (6 bases). The CDR3 is made up of 13 amino acids. CDR1 and CDR2 from the germline V gene are MNHNS and SASEGT. Trimming took off 10 bases at V and 6 bases at J, with 16 bases between the two ends. This CDR3 reads CATKRGGSQPQHF. Written as DNA, the CDR3 is TGTGCCACCAAGAGGGGGGGCAGTCAGCCCCAGCATTTT.

The gene calls are TRBV30 and TRBJ2-2, with 9 bases identical to TRBD2. Looked up from germline, CDR1 is GTSNPN and CDR2 is SVGIG (reference sequence). The J segment lost 4 bases and the V segment lost 3 bases, leaving 3 bases of the junction unmatched. The CDR3 spans 14 residues. CDR3 amino acids: CAWRERGATGELFF. The CDR3 bases are TGTGCCTGGAGGGAGCGGGGGGCCACCGGGGAGCTGTTTTTT.

The rearrangement links TRBV2 to TRBJ1-1; the D gene is possibly TRBD1 (6 bases). Between the trimmed V and J ends, which lost 4 bases and 1 base, there was a span of 19 bases. The CDR3 has 17 residues. The V gene's germline CDR1 is SNHLY and CDR2 FYNNEI. CDR3 sequence reads: CASSALPPGHGNTEAFF. CDR3 coding DNA: TGTGCCAGCAGTGCGCTGCCTCCGGGACACGGGAACACTGAAGCTTTCTTT.

V is TRBV10-1 and J is TRBJ2-4, with TRBD1 identical over 9 bases. Germline CDR1 is WNHNN and CDR2 is SYGVQD (reference sequence). The CDR3 sequence is 13 residues long. Trimming at V came to 6 bases and at J to 8 bases, leaving 5 bases not matched to a gene. The CDR3 DNA reads as TGCGCCAGCAGACAGGGGGCGCGCGACATTCAGTACTTC. Translated: CASRQGARDIQYF.

This rearrangement joins TRBV18 to TRBJ1-2, with D perhaps matching TRBD1 (6 bases). CDR1 is KGHSH and CDR2 is LQKENI in the germline V gene. V gave up 5 bases and J gave up 2 bases, with 18 bases separating them. This CDR3 spans 16 amino acids. The DNA for the CDR3 is TGTGCCAGCTCATCCGACGTCGACAGGCCAAACTATGGCTACACCTTC. It encodes CASSSDVDRPNYGYTF.

The rearrangement uses TRBV4-3 and TRBJ2-1, with 9 positions matching TRBD2. The CDR3 is 16 residues long. Looked up from germline, CDR1 is LGHNA and CDR2 is YSLEER. The ends lost 4 bases at V and 2 bases at J; junction bases unmatched: 6. Here the CDR3 DNA reads TGCGCCAGCAGCCCGCTCTCTAGCGGGGCCTACAATGAGCAGTTCTTC. The encoded protein is CASSPLSSGAYNEQFF.

The sample holds one count of this clone. This chain connects TRBV19 to TRBJ1-5; 8 bases match TRBD1. The CDR3 loop spans 14 amino acids. V lost 3 bases and J lost 7; bases outside the gene matches: 5. CDR1 and CDR2 (germline): LNHDA, SQIVND (reference sequence). CDR3 DNA: TGTGCCAGTAGTATGGGGGACAGGTACCAGCCCCAGCATTTT. This sequence encodes CASSMGDRYQPQHF. The full variable domain, its missing parts supplied by reference TRBV19 and TRBJ1-5, is DGGITQSPKYLFRKEGQNVTLSCEQNLNHDAMYWYRQDPGQGLRLIYYSQIVNDFQKGDIAEGYSVSREKKESFPLTVTSAQKNPTAFYLCASSMGDRYQPQHFGDGTRLSIL.

The chain recombines TRBV10-3 with TRBJ2-2; 10 bases agree with TRBD2. Germline assignment: CDR1 ENHRY and CDR2 SYGVKD. V shed 5 bases, J shed 4 bases, and the junction held 1 base outside the gene matches. The CDR3 is made up of 14 amino acids. The CDR3 sequence is CAISWTSGTGELFF. In DNA form, the CDR3 reads TGTGCCATCAGTTGGACTAGCGGCACCGGGGAGCTGTTTTTT.

On this clone itself: This likely stems from a read error, as it lies one base from a far larger clone. The same CDR3 can be traced to other DNA sequences in this sample. This chain uses TRBV29-1 with TRBJ1-5; D possibly corresponds to TRBD1 (5 bases). Germline V gene data show CDR1 as SQVTM and CDR2 as ANQGSEA. The V and J ends lost 6 bases and 0 bases respectively, with 12 bases between them. The CDR3 is 14 amino acids. The CDR3 DNA reads TGCAGCGTGGCCACGGACATTAGCAATCAGCCCCAGCATTTT. It is translated as CSVATDISNQPQHF.

The chain links TRBV7-3 to TRBJ2-6; D is unclear. V lost 4 bases and J lost 4, with 11 bases in between. The CDR3 spans 15 residues. In germline, CDR1 is SGHTA, CDR2 FQGTGA. In DNA form, the CDR3 reads TGTGCCAGCAGCTCCCCCCCGGCCGGGGCCAACGTCCTGACTTTC. Its protein is CASSSPPAGANVLTF.

This clone was seen only a few times. The chain carries TRBV21-1 and TRBJ2-7; the D call in the table, TRBD2, was not verified against the DNA. TRBV21-1 is deemed a pseudogene. This CDR3 region has 16 residues. The CDR3 protein is CASSKERTGGAYEQYF. The CDR3 nucleotides are TGTGCCAGCAGCAAAGAGAGGACGGGCGGGGCCTACGAGCAGTACTTC.

V is TRBV7-9 and J is TRBJ1-3; maybe TRBD1 (5 bases). This CDR3 is built from 15 residues. The V gene lost 7 bases and the J gene lost 4 bases, with 17 bases spanning the gap. Germline V gene lookup returns CDR1 SEHNR and CDR2 FQNEAQ (reference sequence). CDR3: CASTRSGTQGNTIYF. CDR3 sequence (DNA): TGTGCCAGCACCCGATCTGGGACTCAAGGAAACACCATATATTTT.

The chain recombines TRBV30 with TRBJ2-1; tentatively, D is TRBD1 or TRBD2 (6 bases each). CDR1 GTSNPN and CDR2 SVGIG come from the germline V gene (reference sequence). The CDR3 runs to 12 residues. Trimming removed 2 bases at V and 8 bases at J, with 10 bases between. CDR3 residues: CAWSKGGDEQFF. DNA for the CDR3: TGTGCCTGGAGTAAGGGGGGCGATGAGCAGTTCTTC. The whole variable domain, remainder taken from reference TRBV30 and TRBJ2-1, is SQTIHQWPATLVQPVGSPLSLECTVEGTSNPNLYWYRQAAGRGLQLLFYSVGIGQISSEVPQNLSASRPQDRQFILSSKKLLLSDSGFYLCAWSKGGDEQFFGPGTRLTVL.

The rearrangement uses TRBV6-4 and TRBJ2-1; 12 bases match TRBD2. This CDR3 comprises 14 residues. CDR1 MRHNA and CDR2 SNTAGT come from the germline V gene. J gave up 6 bases and V 4 bases, and 1 base lay outside the gene matches. CDR3 protein: CASSGGLAGNEQFF. In DNA, the CDR3 is TGTGCCAGCAGTGGGGGACTAGCGGGCAATGAGCAGTTCTTC.

The CDR3 DNA follows: TGCGCCAGCAGCCGGGGGACTAGCGGGAGAGTCGCCTACAATGAGCAGTTCTTC. This codes for CASSRGTSGRVAYNEQFF. The rearrangement joins TRBV5-1 to TRBJ2-1; 14 bases are shared with TRBD2. Germline values: CDR1 SGHRS, CDR2 YFSETQ. There are 18 residues in the CDR3. V was pared by 4 bases and J by 2 bases, with 8 bases of the junction left unmatched.

The rearrangement joins TRBV6-5 to TRBJ2-3; TRBD2 aligns across 7 bases. This CDR3 is 16 amino acids long. Germline values: CDR1 MNHEY, CDR2 SVGAGI. V gave up 2 bases and J gave up 3 bases; unmatched junction bases: 8. The CDR3 bases are TGTGCCAGCAGTTACGGGGCGGGAGAGGGAACAGATACGCAGTATTTT. Its translation: CASSYGAGEGTDTQYF.

This sequence joins TRBV10-2 and TRBJ2-3; no clear D gene. V was cut by 6 bases and J by 0 bases, with 10 bases left in between. Germline V gene lookup returns CDR1 WSHSY and CDR2 SAAADI. This CDR3 has 14 amino acids. For the CDR3, the DNA is TGCGCCAGCAGGGACCCGGGTAGCACAGATACGCAGTATTTT. This codes for CASRDPGSTDTQYF.

Turning to this clone: A far larger clone is one base from this, pointing to a likely read error. As DNA, the CDR3 is TGTGCCAGCAGCTCCGGGACAGCGAGCACAGATACGCAGTATTTT. Translation: CASSSGTASTDTQYF. The rearrangement links TRBV5-4 to TRBJ2-3; 7 bases agree with TRBD1. The CDR3 runs 15 residues. V lost 3 bases and J lost 0; bases outside the gene matches: 4. Germline lookup yields CDR1 SGHNT and CDR2 YYREEE (reference sequence).

The genes are TRBV4-2 and TRBJ1-2; possible D gene TRBD1, 6 bases. The germline gives CDR1 LGHNA, CDR2 YNFKEQ. Trimming stripped 0 bases from V and 2 bases from J, with 10 bases between. The length of the CDR3 is 15 residues. The CDR3 nucleotides read TGTGCCAGCAGCCAAGAGATACAGGGAAACTATGGCTACACCTTC. It codes for CASSQEIQGNYGYTF.

This chain connects TRBV19 to TRBJ1-2, with D unresolved. Between the trimmed V and J ends, which lost 2 bases and 2 bases, there was a span of 6 bases. CDR1 is LNHDA and CDR2 is SQIVND in the germline V gene (reference sequence). CDR3 length equals 13 residues. In DNA, the CDR3 is TGTGCCAGTAGTATATCCGACAACTATGGCTACACCTTC. Its translation: CASSISDNYGYTF.

Concerning this clone: This CDR3 is also generated by other DNA sequences in the sample. This sequence joins TRBV7-8 and TRBJ1-5; no definite D call. The V end was cut by 1 base, the J end by 7 bases, with 5 bases between. The CDR3 spans 12 residues. Germline V gives CDR1 SGHVS, CDR2 FQNEAQ. DNA for the CDR3: TGTGCCAGCAGCTTAGTTGGGCAGCCCCAGCATTTT. It translates to CASSLVGQPQHF. The full variable domain, with the rest looked up from reference TRBV7-8 and TRBJ1-5, is GAGVSQSPRYKVAKRGQDVALRCDPISGHVSLFWYQQALGQGPEFLTYFQNEAQLDKSGLPSDRFFAERPEGSVSTLKIQRTQQEDSAVYLCASSLVGQPQHFGDGTRLSIL.

J is TRBJ1-5 and V is TRBV19; D is undetermined. This CDR3 is built from 12 residues. V lost 4 bases and J lost 2, with 3 bases in between. CDR1 LNHDA and CDR2 SQIVND come from the germline V gene (reference sequence). CDR3 region: CASSNRNQPQHF. The CDR3, as DNA: TGTGCCAGTAGTAACCGCAATCAGCCCCAGCATTTT.